The 15 T cell receptor beta chains below were found in one sample sequenced in a study of regulatory T cells in long-lasting Graves disease. Time point defined: newly diagnosed GD, antithyroid drugs for less than 3 months. With RNA extracted from PBMCs as input, the TCR library was made. In building TCR beta libraries, iRepertoire HTBI primers were used together with Arm-PCR of CDR3 regions. Each CDR3 protein gets one entry after TCRdb re-called the multiplex PCR reads with MiXCR. Of 550,000 to 700,000 distinct CDR3 sequences in the sample, 15% to 20% were seen once. The same data also went into a second study, on T cells in Graves' hyperthyroidism and ophthalmopathy.

The sample consisted of peripheral blood mononuclear cells (PBMCs), taken at new diagnosis, from a patient treated with antithyroid drugs. These receptors were taken from a man aged 18 to 30 with Graves disease.

With regard to this clonotype: The junction does not match germline at one end; this may be a read error. The CDR3 coding sequence is TGTGCTAGTGGTTTGGGCCGGAACACTGGAGCTTTCTTT. Protein sequence: CASGLGRNTGAFF. The J gene is TRBJ1-1, the V gene TRBV12-5; D is unresolved. The germline V gene encodes CDR1 LGHNT and CDR2 FRNRAP. The length of the CDR3 is 13 residues.

The rearrangement links TRBV7-9 to TRBJ2-6; D gene ambiguous. This CDR3 comprises 15 residues. The germline V gene encodes CDR1 SEHNR and CDR2 FQNEAQ (reference sequence). V dropped 0 bases and J dropped 0 bases, with 3 bases sitting between them. The CDR3 loop reads CASSLAYSGANVLTF. The DNA of the CDR3 is TGTGCCAGCAGCTTAGCGTACTCTGGGGCCAACGTCCTGACTTTC.

Worth noting for this clonotype: A much larger clonotype is one base distant, so this may be a read error. The chain carries TRBV10-1 and TRBJ2-7; TRBD2 might be the D (6 bases). Germline-derived CDR1 and CDR2 are WNHNN and SYGVQD (reference sequence). CDR3 length: 14 amino acids. CDR3 in amino acids: CASLSTGSSYEQCF. CDR3 coding DNA: TGCGCCAGTTTAAGCACCGGGAGCTCCTACGAGCAGTGCTTC.

This clonotype showed up many times. The chain couples TRBV27 to TRBJ1-4; unclear D gene. There are 15 residues in the CDR3. V dropped 4 bases and J dropped 0 bases, with 9 bases sitting between them. CDR1 and CDR2 (germline): MNHEY, SMNVEV (reference sequence). CDR3 DNA sequence: TGTGCCAGCAGTTCGTTACAAGCAACTAATGAAAAACTGTTTTTT. Translation gives CASSSLQATNEKLFF.

This clonotype was counted at least ten times. This rearrangement joins TRBV11-3 to TRBJ2-5; TRBD2 agrees at 8 bases. J lost 3 bases, V lost 3 bases, and 6 bases had no gene match. Germline V gene sequence: CDR1 SGHNT, CDR2 YENEEA. This CDR3 contains 15 residues. The CDR3 nucleotides read TGTGCCAGCAGCTTTGCCGGGACTAGAGAAGAGACCCAGTACTTC. Translated: CASSFAGTREETQYF.

The gene calls are TRBV27 and TRBJ2-3; TRBD2 is a possible D gene (5 bases). Trimming stripped 3 bases from V and 0 bases from J, with 13 bases between. This CDR3 region has 16 residues. Germline CDR1 is MNHEY and CDR2 is SMNVEV (reference sequence). CDR3 sequence (DNA): TGTGCCAGCAGTTTTTCGGGGTCACCTAGCACAGATACGCAGTATTTT. Protein: CASSFSGSPSTDTQYF.

This clonotype was seen repeatedly, ten times or more. The chain uses TRBV2 and TRBJ2-7; TRBD1 might be the D (5 bases). The V gene's germline CDR1 is SNHLY and CDR2 FYNNEI. V lost 7 bases, J lost 3 bases, and 16 bases lay in between. The CDR3 is made up of 14 amino acids. The CDR3 loop reads CASTGVDTHYEQYF. The CDR3 DNA is TGTGCCAGCACCGGAGTGGACACTCACTACGAGCAGTACTTC.

The table lists this clonotype with many counts. V is TRBV30 and J is TRBJ1-2; D ambiguous. This CDR3 is 11 amino acids long. With 3 bases removed from V and 7 bases from J, the gap between germline ends came to 9 bases. Germline loops: CDR1 GTSNPN, CDR2 SVGIG (reference sequence). CDR3: CAWSRLLGYTF. The CDR3, as DNA: TGTGCCTGGAGCAGGTTGCTTGGCTACACCTTC.

There are many counts of this clonotype. An end of the junction does not agree with germline; a read error may underlie this. The genes are TRBV11-2 and TRBJ2-1; D may match TRBD1 or TRBD2 (6 bases each). Germline CDR1 reads SGHAT; CDR2 reads FQNNGV. There are 15 residues in the CDR3. CDR3: CASFTLRDTYNEQSF. CDR3 bases: TGTGCCAGCTTCACCCTGCGGGACACCTACAATGAGCAGTCCTTC. The full variable domain, with the rest looked up from reference TRBV11-2 and TRBJ2-1, is EAGVAQSPRYKIIEKRQSVAFWCNPISGHATLYWYQQILGQGPKLLIQFQNNGVVDDSQLPKDRFSAERLKGVDSTLKIQPAKLEDSAVYLCASFTLRDTYNEQSFGPGTRLTVL.

CDR3 nucleotides: TGTGCCAGCAGCCAACCGGCGGGAGGGCCCTACGAGCAGTACTTC. It encodes CASSQPAGGPYEQYF. The chain has TRBV3-1 and TRBJ2-7; 9 bases map to TRBD2. CDR3 length equals 15 residues. CDR1 is LGHDT and CDR2 is YNNKEL in the germline V gene (reference sequence). Germline trimming cut 2 bases from V and 2 bases from J; bases unmatched to any gene: 4.

This clonotype was found many times. The gene calls are TRBV5-1 and TRBJ2-1; TRBD1 matches 9 bases. Per the germline V gene, CDR1 is SGHRS and CDR2 is YFSETQ. The CDR3 is made up of 15 amino acids. The junction had 9 bases not matched to a gene; V was cut back by 5 bases and J by 6 bases. CDR3 residues: CASRPGQGKFNEQFF. In DNA form, the CDR3 reads TGCGCCAGCAGACCAGGACAGGGGAAGTTCAATGAGCAGTTCTTC.

The CDR3 sequence is CASSEGWTDTQYF. The CDR3 DNA is TGTGCCAGCAGTGAAGGGTGGACAGATACGCAGTATTTT. The chain couples TRBV6-1 to TRBJ2-3; D is uncertain. From germline, CDR1 is MNHNS and CDR2 SASEGT. V was shortened by 1 base and J by 3 bases, with 5 bases between the two germline ends. The CDR3 totals 13 residues.

This clonotype was recorded at least ten times. The V call is TRBV24-1, the J call TRBJ2-1, with D perhaps given as TRBD1 or TRBD2 (6 bases each). CDR1 KGHDR and CDR2 SFDVKD come from the germline V gene. The CDR3 totals 14 residues. V lost 0 bases and J lost 7, with 9 bases in between. The CDR3 reads CATSDLRGGNEQFF. Here the CDR3 DNA reads TGTGCCACCAGTGATTTGAGAGGGGGGAATGAGCAGTTCTTC.

On this clonotype itself: The junction shows a germline mismatch at one end, possibly a read error. CDR3 sequence (DNA): TGTACCAGCACGCGGGGCTCAGCGGAGACCCAGTACTTC. The encoded protein is CTSTRGSAETQYF. The chain employs TRBV11-2 and TRBJ2-5; weak D call: TRBD2 (6 bases). CDR1 and CDR2 (germline): SGHAT, FQNNGV. The CDR3 is made up of 13 amino acids. Together with reference TRBV11-2 and TRBJ2-5, the CDR3 gives the full variable domain: EAGVAQSPRYKIIEKRQSVAFWCNPISGHATLYWYQQILGQGPKLLIQFQNNGVVDDSQLPKDRFSAERLKGVDSTLKIQPAKLEDSAVYLCTSTRGSAETQYFGPGTRLLVL.

This clonotype was observed a few times. This rearrangement joins TRBV11-3 to TRBJ2-1; TRBD2 aligns across 7 bases. This CDR3 comprises 15 residues. Germline lookup yields CDR1 SGHNT and CDR2 YENEEA. V lost 5 bases to trimming and J lost 3 bases; unmatched junction nucleotides: 7. This CDR3 is CASSRVLAIYNEQFF. The CDR3 bases are TGTGCCAGCAGCCGCGTACTAGCGATCTACAATGAGCAGTTCTTC.